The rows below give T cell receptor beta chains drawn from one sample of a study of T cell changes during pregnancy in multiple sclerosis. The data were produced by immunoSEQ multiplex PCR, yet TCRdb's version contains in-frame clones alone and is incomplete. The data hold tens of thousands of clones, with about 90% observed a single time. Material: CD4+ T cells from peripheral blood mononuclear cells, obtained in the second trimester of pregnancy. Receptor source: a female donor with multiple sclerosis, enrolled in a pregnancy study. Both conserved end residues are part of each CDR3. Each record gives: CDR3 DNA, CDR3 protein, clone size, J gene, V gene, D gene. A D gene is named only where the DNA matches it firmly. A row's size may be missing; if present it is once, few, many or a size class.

CDR3nt: TGTGCCAGCAGTTTTTTGGCGGGAGGCTCCTACAATGAGCAGTTCTTC
CDR3aa: CASSFLAGGSYNEQFF
abundance: -
j_gene: TRBJ2-1
v_gene: TRBV28
d_gene: TRBD2

CDR3nt: TGTGCCAGCTCAGACCGGGACAGGGGTAACTATGGCTACACCTTC
CDR3aa: CASSDRDRGNYGYTF
abundance: -
j_gene: TRBJ1-2
v_gene: TRBV18
d_gene: TRBD1

CDR3nt: TGCAGCGTCCTTGGACAGGCAGGCTATGGCTACACCTTC
CDR3aa: CSVLGQAGYGYTF
abundance: -
j_gene: TRBJ1-2
v_gene: TRBV29-1
d_gene: TRBD1

CDR3nt: TGTGCCAGCAGTTACGGGCAGGTCAGAAATGAAAAACTGTTTTTT
CDR3aa: CASSYGQVRNEKLFF
abundance: -
j_gene: TRBJ1-4
v_gene: TRBV6-6
d_gene: -

CDR3nt: TGTGCCAGCAGTTTAAGCGGCCCCGGGAGCTATGGCTACACCTTC
CDR3aa: CASSLSGPGSYGYTF
abundance: -
j_gene: TRBJ1-2
v_gene: TRBV28
d_gene: -

CDR3nt: TGTGCCAGCAGCGATCAGGGGGCGAATTCACCCCTCCACTTT
CDR3aa: CASSDQGANSPLHF
abundance: once
j_gene: TRBJ1-6
v_gene: TRBV7-9
d_gene: TRBD1

CDR3nt: TGCGCCAGCAGGTATTACTTTTGCGGGGGTAGCTACGAGCAGTACTTC
CDR3aa: CASRYYFCGGSYEQYF
abundance: -
j_gene: TRBJ2-7
v_gene: TRBV10-1
d_gene: TRBD2

CDR3nt: TGTGCCAGCAGCTTAACGTTCGGGTACAATGAGCAGTTCTTC
CDR3aa: CASSLTFGYNEQFF
abundance: -
j_gene: TRBJ2-1
v_gene: TRBV7-3
d_gene: -

CDR3nt: TGTGCCAGCAGCCTCAACATAAAAGTGGAGACCCAGTACTTC
CDR3aa: CASSLNIKVETQYF
abundance: -
j_gene: TRBJ2-5
v_gene: TRBV7-2
d_gene: -

CDR3nt: TGTGCCAGTAGTTCCCTGGCCGCGGGACTCCAAGAGACCCAGTACTTC
CDR3aa: CASSSLAAGLQETQYF
abundance: -
j_gene: TRBJ2-5
v_gene: TRBV19
d_gene: -

CDR3nt: TGTGCCAGCAGCCCCCGACTAGCGGGAGCTGCCCCAGATACGCAGTATTTT
CDR3aa: CASSPRLAGAAPDTQYF
abundance: once
j_gene: TRBJ2-3
v_gene: TRBV9
d_gene: TRBD2

CDR3nt: TGTGCCAGCAGTTACCTTAAGACAGGGGGAAGTGGCTACACCTTC
CDR3aa: CASSYLKTGGSGYTF
abundance: -
j_gene: TRBJ1-2
v_gene: TRBV6-6
d_gene: TRBD1

CDR3nt: TGTGCCAGCCTGGGGCAGGGGAACTATGGCTACACCTTC
CDR3aa: CASLGQGNYGYTF
abundance: few
j_gene: TRBJ1-2
v_gene: TRBV6-5
d_gene: -